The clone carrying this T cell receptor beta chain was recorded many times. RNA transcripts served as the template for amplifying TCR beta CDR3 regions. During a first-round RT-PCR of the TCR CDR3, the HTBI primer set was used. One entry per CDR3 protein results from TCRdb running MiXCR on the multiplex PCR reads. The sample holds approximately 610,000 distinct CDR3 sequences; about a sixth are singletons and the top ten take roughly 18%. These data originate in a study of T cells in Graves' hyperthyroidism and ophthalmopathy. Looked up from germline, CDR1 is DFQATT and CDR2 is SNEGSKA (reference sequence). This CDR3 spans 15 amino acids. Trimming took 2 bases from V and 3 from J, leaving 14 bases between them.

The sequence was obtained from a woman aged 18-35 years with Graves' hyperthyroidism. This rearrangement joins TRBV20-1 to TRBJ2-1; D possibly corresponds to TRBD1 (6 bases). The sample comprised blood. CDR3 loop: CSARFIPGDYNEQFF. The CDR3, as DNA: TGCAGTGCTAGATTTATCCCAGGGGACTACAATGAGCAGTTCTTC.